This TCR beta chain stems from a study of T cell repertoires in cytomegalovirus infection. For the study at large: Public TCR beta signatures indicated both CMV infection and matching HLA type.

As to this clonotype: What it binds is not known.

Study-wide results and caveats: The ex vivo response showed dominance by HLA-C-restricted CMV-specific TCR beta clonotypes.

The CDR3 has 15 amino acids. Germline lookup yields CDR1 DFQATT and CDR2 SNEGSKA (reference sequence). J lost 3 bases, V lost 1 base, and 0 bases had no gene match. One entry per CDR3 protein results from TCRdb running MiXCR on the reads. The sample has approximately 270,000 distinct CDR3 sequences; roughly a fifth are singletons. V usage is TRBV20-1 and J usage is TRBJ1-6; 10 bases line up with TRBD1. The sequencing here drew on cultured PBMCs, taken from culture after CMV antigen stimulation. The source is a human donor in good health (CMV status not recorded). Some clones in this sample may be carry-over from other donors' samples. This CDR3 reads CSARGDRGYNSPLHF. DNA for the CDR3: TGCAGTGCTAGAGGGGACAGGGGCTATAATTCACCCCTCCACTTT.